The text below deals with one T cell receptor (beta chain). This sample is drawn from a study of blood T cell repertoires in COVID-19. On the study more broadly: Donors in the United States, Italy and Spain gave samples during acute or convalescent COVID-19.

Germline V gives CDR1 SEHNR, CDR2 FQNEAQ (reference sequence). V was trimmed by 7 bases and J by 2 bases, leaving 17 bases between them. This CDR3 region has 15 residues. This table comes from immunoSEQ multiplex PCR, and its TCRdb copy is limited to in-frame clones, with some not included. The sample consists of approximately 260,000 clones, around 92% of them appearing once. Individuals aged roughly 18 to 95 years were recruited from about two dozen US areas. Sequencing was done on a sample of PBMCs or T cells enriched from blood (not recorded which). This sequence was found in a woman in her sixties who had recovered from COVID-19. The V call is TRBV7-9, the J call TRBJ1-2; D is possibly TRBD1 (5 bases). CDR3 sequence reads: CASTVDSYPNYGYTF. The CDR3 DNA sequence: TGTGCCAGCACCGTAGACAGTTATCCCAACTATGGCTACACCTTC.